Presented here are 6 T cell receptor beta chains from one specimen sequenced in a study of control samples from healthy donors and cancer patients. This table comes from immunoSEQ multiplex PCR, and its TCRdb copy is limited to in-frame clones, with some not included. The sample lists 150,000 to 200,000 clones; roughly 90% were seen once. Sequencing was carried out using blood. Receptors were obtained from a young woman in good health.

The CDR3 region is CASRSISGRKGYEQYF. The CDR3, as DNA: TGTGCCAGCAGGTCCATTAGCGGGAGGAAGGGCTACGAGCAGTACTTC. The chain combines TRBV11-2 with TRBJ2-7, with TRBD2 matching over 10 bases. The CDR3 runs 16 residues. The ends lost 6 bases at V and 3 bases at J; junction bases unmatched: 11. CDR1 is SGHAT, CDR2 FQNNGV, per germline.

This clone appeared once. The J gene is TRBJ2-3, the V gene TRBV7-8; 8 bases agree with TRBD1. CDR3 length: 15 amino acids. Trimming at V came to 2 bases and at J to 3 bases, leaving 4 bases not matched to a gene. Germline V gives CDR1 SGHVS, CDR2 FQNEAQ. CDR3 sequence reads: CASSLPGGKTDTQYF. The DNA of the CDR3 is TGTGCCAGCAGCTTACCAGGGGGCAAGACAGATACGCAGTATTTT. The entire variable domain, with the rest obtained from reference TRBV7-8 and TRBJ2-3, is as follows: GAGVSQSPRYKVAKRGQDVALRCDPISGHVSLFWYQQALGQGPEFLTYFQNEAQLDKSGLPSDRFFAERPEGSVSTLKIQRTQQEDSAVYLCASSLPGGKTDTQYFGPGTRLTVL.

This chain connects TRBV27 to TRBJ2-2, with D possibly TRBD2 on 5 matching bases. There are 17 residues in the CDR3. V lost 0 bases, J lost 4 bases, and 15 bases lay in between. Germline V CDR1 and CDR2: MNHEY, SMNVEV (reference sequence). Here the CDR3 DNA reads TGTGCCAGCAGTTTATCGTCCCTCTACCGGGGCACCGGGGAGCTGTTTTTT. It codes for CASSLSSLYRGTGELFF.

The rearrangement joins TRBV9 to TRBJ1-4; maybe TRBD1 (5 bases). Germline assignment: CDR1 SGDLS and CDR2 YYNGEE. The CDR3 consists of 14 residues. Trimming took 4 bases from V and 3 from J, leaving 10 bases between them. The CDR3 coding sequence is TGTGCCAGCAGCACCGGGGACTCTAATGAAAAACTGTTTTTT. Protein: CASSTGDSNEKLFF.

The CDR3 sequence: CASSSQGRRNTGELFF. The DNA for the CDR3 is TGTGCCAGCAGCTCTCAGGGGAGGAGGAATACCGGGGAGCTGTTTTTT. The V and J genes are TRBV5-4 and TRBJ2-2; D tentatively reads TRBD1 or TRBD2 (6 bases each). Germline V gene lookup returns CDR1 SGHNT and CDR2 YYREEE (reference sequence). V lost 3 bases, J lost 5 bases, and 17 bases lay in between. This CDR3 comprises 16 residues. Complete variable domain (other parts from reference TRBV5-4 and TRBJ2-2): ETGVTQSPTHLIKTRGQQVTLRCSSQSGHNTVSWYQQALGQGPQFIFQYYREEENGRGNFPPRFSGLQFPNYSSELNVNALELDDSALYLCASSSQGRRNTGELFFGEGSRLTVL.

This clone was detected only once. The rearrangement links TRBV6-2 or TRBV6-3 to TRBJ2-1; 10 bases agree with TRBD2. CDR1 is MNHEY and CDR2 is SVGEGT in the germline V gene. The CDR3 covers 15 residues. V was clipped by 2 bases and J by 4 bases; unmatched bases: 2. The CDR3 DNA reads TGTGCCAGCAGTTACGGTAGCGGGAGGTACAATGAGCAGTTCTTC. Translating gives CASSYGSGRYNEQFF.